The 18 T cell receptor beta chains reported below all come from one sample, sequenced in a study of T-cell reconstitution after alpha-beta-depleted transplantation in children. Unique molecular identifiers were built into the TCRbeta library. MiXCR, run by TCRdb on the PCR reads, gives a single entry per CDR3 protein. The data show approximately 99,000 distinct CDR3 sequences, with roughly 6.1% seen just once and approximately 23% held by the top ten. Sequencing was performed on PBMCs, mostly from graft donor cells, taken 360 days after TCRalphabeta/CD19-depleted stem cell transplant. These TCRs come from a male patient under 10 years old who had a stem cell transplant for acute lymphoblastic leukemia, so the T cells may come from the graft donor.

This clonotype came up a few times. This rearrangement joins TRBV19 to TRBJ2-2; D not certain. The V and J ends lost 3 bases and 4 bases respectively, with 12 bases between them. From germline, CDR1 is LNHDA and CDR2 SQIVND (reference sequence). The CDR3 runs to 15 residues. CDR3 bases: TGTGCCAGTAGTATTCTAGGAATTGGCACCGGGGAGCTGTTTTTT. This codes for CASSILGIGTGELFF.

The CDR3 region is CASSLAGQGGNTIYF. CDR3 DNA sequence: TGTGCCAGCAGCTTAGCCGGACAGGGGGGAAACACCATATATTTT. The chain carries TRBV7-2 and TRBJ1-3, with TRBD1 matching over 9 bases. Trimming removed 0 bases from V and 4 bases from J; junction bases left unmatched: 1. The CDR3 length is 15 residues. Germline V lookup: CDR1 SGHTA, CDR2 FQGNSA.

Only a few counts were recorded for this clonotype. The chain has TRBV24-1 and TRBJ2-3; no clear D. The CDR3 extends over 13 amino acids. The germline CDR1 and CDR2 sequences are KGHDR and SFDVKD. Deletions cut 10 bases from V and 1 base from J, with 11 bases between. The CDR3 region has the DNA TGTGCCACAACCGGTACAGGCACAGATACGCAGTATTTT. Residues: CATTGTGTDTQYF.

This clonotype has a count of ten or more. The gene calls are TRBV7-9 and TRBJ2-7; D may be TRBD1 (6 bases). CDR1 is SEHNR and CDR2 is FQNEAQ in the germline V gene (reference sequence). The V and J ends lost 4 bases and 5 bases respectively, with 18 bases between them. The CDR3 covers 15 residues. The CDR3 loop is CASSSGQTTGNEQYF. In DNA, the CDR3 is TGTGCCAGCAGCTCCGGACAGACTACCGGCAACGAGCAGTACTTC. Using reference TRBV7-9 and TRBJ2-7 for the parts outside the CDR3, the full variable domain is DTGVSQNPRHKITKRGQNVTFRCDPISEHNRLYWYRQTLGQGPEFLTYFQNEAQLEKSRLLSDRFSAERPKGSFSTLEIQRTEQGDSAMYLCASSSGQTTGNEQYFGPGTRLTVT.

This clonotype was counted many times. CDR3 sequence reads: CASSEYSPVLYEQYF. CDR3 nucleotide sequence: TGTGCCAGCAGTGAATATAGTCCAGTTCTGTACGAGCAGTACTTC. V gene TRBV25-1 combines with J gene TRBJ2-7, with D uncertain. Germline CDR1 reads MGHDK; CDR2 reads SYGVNS. CDR3 length: 15 amino acids. The ends were cut back, 0 bases at V and 4 bases at J, with 13 bases in the middle.

The chain recombines TRBV7-7 with TRBJ2-7; D may be TRBD2 (6 bases). This CDR3 has 14 residues. Per germline, CDR1 SSHAT and CDR2 FNYEAQ (reference sequence). The CDR3 DNA is TGTGCTAGCGCCCCGGAGGGCAGGGCCTACGAGCAGTACTTC. This gives the protein CASAPEGRAYEQYF.

This clonotype has just a few counts. V usage is TRBV28 and J usage is TRBJ1-6, with D unclear. V was cut by 7 bases and J by 2 bases, with 6 bases left in between. Germline CDR1 and CDR2: MDHEN and SYDVKM. The CDR3 is 13 amino acids. CDR3 amino acids: CASTRAYNSPLHF. CDR3 in DNA: TGTGCCAGCACCCGGGCCTATAATTCACCCCTCCACTTT.

This clonotype has at least ten counts. V usage is TRBV5-1 and J usage is TRBJ2-3; possibly TRBD2 for D (5 bases). Germline V gene sequence: CDR1 SGHRS, CDR2 YFSETQ. Trimming took off 4 bases at V and 2 bases at J, with 8 bases between the two ends. The CDR3 is 13 amino acids. Written as DNA, the CDR3 is TGCGCCAGCAGCCGCGGGCCCACAGATACGCAGTATTTT. Translating gives CASSRGPTDTQYF. The full variable domain, rest sourced from reference TRBV5-1 and TRBJ2-3, is KAGVTQTPRYLIKTRGQQVTLSCSPISGHRSVSWYQQTPGQGLQFLFEYFSETQRNKGNFPGRFSGRQFSNSRSEMNVSTLELGDSALYLCASSRGPTDTQYFGPGTRLTVL.

V is TRBV9 and J is TRBJ2-7; 9 bases are a match to TRBD1. The CDR3 loop spans 20 amino acids. Germline trimming cut 0 bases from V and 1 base from J; bases unmatched to any gene: 17. Germline V gene lookup returns CDR1 SGDLS and CDR2 YYNGEE. The CDR3 protein is CASSVGQGDLAELYSYEQYF. DNA for the CDR3: TGTGCCAGCAGCGTAGGACAGGGGGACCTAGCGGAGCTATATTCCTACGAGCAGTACTTC.

There are a few counts of this clonotype. The genes are TRBV5-1 and TRBJ2-7; 11 bases align to TRBD2. Germline V gene data show CDR1 as SGHRS and CDR2 as YFSETQ. Germline trimming cut 4 bases from V and 5 bases from J; bases unmatched to any gene: 5. The CDR3 has 14 residues. The CDR3 nucleotides read TGCGCCAGCAGCCCTAGCGGGAGGAGAAACGAGCAGTACTTC. Translation gives CASSPSGRRNEQYF.

This clonotype appeared a few times. This sequence joins TRBV9 and TRBJ2-7; D remains unclear. The germline CDR1 and CDR2 sequences are SGDLS and YYNGEE. The CDR3 is 11 amino acids. The CDR3 region is CAAEVPYEQYF. The CDR3 coding sequence is TGTGCAGCTGAGGTACCCTACGAGCAGTACTTC.

The chain employs TRBV10-1 and TRBJ1-5; TRBD1 matches 10 bases. The CDR3 contains 14 residues. V gave up 11 bases and J gave up 0 bases; unmatched junction bases: 4. Germline values: CDR1 WNHNN, CDR2 SYGVQD (reference sequence). CDR3 protein: CAGDRGSSNQPQHF. CDR3 coding DNA: TGCGCCGGGGACAGGGGAAGTAGCAATCAGCCCCAGCATTTT.

This clonotype was seen repeatedly, ten times or more. The chain couples TRBV28 to TRBJ1-5; possible D gene TRBD1, 6 bases. CDR3 length: 15 amino acids. Germline V gene sequence: CDR1 MDHEN, CDR2 SYDVKM. With 3 bases removed from V and 2 bases from J, the gap between germline ends came to 11 bases. The CDR3 reads CASSLRGLGNQPQHF. The CDR3 DNA reads as TGTGCCAGCAGTTTGCGGGGGCTTGGCAATCAGCCCCAGCATTTT.

This clonotype was counted a few times. One end of the junction is discordant with germline, which a read error may explain. This chain joins TRBV7-7 and TRBJ2-2; a weak D match, TRBD2 (6 bases). The CDR3 contains 15 residues. Per the germline V gene, CDR1 is SSHAT and CDR2 is FNYEAQ (reference sequence). CDR3 coding DNA: TGTGCTAGCAGCTTAGAACTAGCTAACACCGGGGAGCTGTTTTTT. This encodes CASSLELANTGELFF.

This clonotype was counted ten times or more. This chain connects TRBV20-1 to TRBJ1-2; D is perhaps TRBD1 (6 bases). Germline values: CDR1 DFQATT, CDR2 SNEGSKA (reference sequence). V shed 1 base and J shed 7 bases, with 13 bases lying between them. The CDR3 loop spans 13 amino acids. CDR3 sequence: CSARGGHPSGYTF. The CDR3 DNA reads as TGCAGTGCTAGAGGGGGACATCCAAGTGGCTACACCTTC.

The chain combines TRBV27 with TRBJ1-5; D ambiguous. From germline, CDR1 is MNHEY and CDR2 SMNVEV (reference sequence). CDR3 length: 16 amino acids. V shed 5 bases and J shed 0 bases, with 14 bases lying between them. CDR3 sequence: CASSPLQYYSNQPQHF. DNA of the CDR3: TGTGCCAGCAGTCCCCTACAATACTATAGCAATCAGCCCCAGCATTTT.

This clonotype was recorded at least ten times. This chain's CDR3 is CASSQADSYEQYF. CDR3 bases: TGCGCCAGCAGCCAGGCGGACTCCTACGAGCAGTACTTC. The chain uses TRBV4-3 and TRBJ2-7; D unclear. Trimming took 3 bases from V and 0 from J, leaving 6 bases between them. Germline values: CDR1 LGHNA, CDR2 YSLEER. The CDR3 covers 13 residues.

This chain's CDR3 is CASKGTSGKETQYF. The CDR3 bases are TGTGCCAGCAAAGGGACTAGCGGGAAGGAGACCCAGTACTTC. V usage is TRBV7-9 and J usage is TRBJ2-5; TRBD2 matches 13 bases. With V trimmed by 7 bases and J by 5 bases, 4 bases remained unmatched. The CDR3 spans 14 residues. CDR1 SEHNR and CDR2 FQNEAQ come from the germline V gene (reference sequence).